The 25 T cell receptor beta chains presented below share a single source sample, sequenced in a study of T cell repertoires in cytomegalovirus infection. MiXCR was run by TCRdb on the reads, yielding one entry per CDR3 protein. The sample has hundreds of thousands of distinct CDR3 sequences; more than 20% are singletons. Sequencing was performed on CD8+ T cells from PBMCs. The source is a human donor in good health (CMV status not recorded). Some clones in this sample may be carry-over from other donors' samples.

This chain joins TRBV6-5 and TRBJ2-5; 9 bases are shared with TRBD2. This CDR3 contains 16 residues. V shed 2 bases, J shed 1 base, and the junction held 5 bases outside the gene matches. Germline V gene lookup returns CDR1 MNHEY and CDR2 SVGAGI. The CDR3 sequence: CASSYGLAGLQETQYF. In DNA, the CDR3 is TGTGCCAGCAGTTACGGCCTAGCGGGGCTCCAAGAGACCCAGTACTTC.

This sequence joins TRBV4-1 and TRBJ2-7; TRBD2 is a possible D gene (6 bases). Germline loops: CDR1 MGHRA, CDR2 YSYEKL. The CDR3 extends over 15 amino acids. The CDR3 reads CASSQDSGGGYEQYV. DNA for the CDR3: TGTGCCAGCAGCCAAGATTCCGGCGGAGGGTACGAGCAGTACGTC.

This clonotype was counted only a few times. The chain has TRBV5-4 and TRBJ1-6; D not resolved. Looked up from germline, CDR1 is SGHNT and CDR2 is YYREEE (reference sequence). V was pared by 4 bases and J by 7 bases, with 15 bases between. The CDR3 covers 15 residues. CDR3 in DNA: TGTGCCAGCAGCCTGGAGGGATATTACAATTCACCCCTCCACTTT. As protein: CASSLEGYYNSPLHF.

The genes are TRBV10-3 and TRBJ1-1; D might be TRBD1 (6 bases). CDR1 is ENHRY, CDR2 SYGVKD, per germline. The CDR3 is 14 amino acids. Trimming cost V 7 bases and J 3 bases, with 15 bases left between them. The CDR3 bases are TGTGCCATCAACTCCAGGGGCGAGGACACTGAAGCTTTCTTT. This encodes CAINSRGEDTEAFF.

This clonotype was observed at least ten times. This chain connects TRBV5-5 to TRBJ1-4; D is perhaps TRBD1 (5 bases). The CDR3 has 14 amino acids. Per germline, CDR1 SGHKS and CDR2 YYEKEE (reference sequence). V was shortened by 4 bases and J by 8 bases, with 15 bases between the two germline ends. CDR3: CASSPGGAGEKLFF. The CDR3 region has the DNA TGTGCCAGCAGCCCAGGTGGGGCTGGGGAAAAACTGTTTTTT.

The table lists this clonotype with many counts. This sequence joins TRBV7-8 and TRBJ2-2, with D tentatively TRBD1 or TRBD2 (6 bases each). V was shortened by 3 bases and J by 7 bases, with 15 bases between the two germline ends. The CDR3 spans 15 residues. CDR1 is SGHVS and CDR2 is FQNEAQ in the germline V gene. The CDR3 DNA is TGTGCCAGCAGCTTCAGGGGTGGCGGGGTCGGGGAGCTGTTTTTT. The encoded protein is CASSFRGGGVGELFF.

This chain connects TRBV2 to TRBJ2-1; D possibly corresponds to TRBD2 (5 bases). The CDR3 sequence is 12 residues long. Per the germline V gene, CDR1 is SNHLY and CDR2 is FYNNEI. V was pared by 7 bases and J by 13 bases, with 17 bases between. The CDR3 here is CASIEGKAEQFF. CDR3 DNA: TGTGCCAGCATCGAGGGTAAGGCGGAACAGTTCTTC.

Note on this clonotype: A read error may produce the germline difference seen at one junction end. The rearrangement links TRBV29-1 to TRBJ1-2; unclear D gene. Germline V CDR1 and CDR2: SQVTM, ANQGSEA. The CDR3 totals 12 residues. CDR3 sequence: CGVIVTNYGYTF. The DNA of the CDR3 is TGCGGCGTTATCGTGACCAACTATGGCTACACCTTC.

A remark on this clonotype: A much larger clonotype is one base distant, so this may be a read error. The rearrangement links TRBV6-5 to TRBJ2-1; no reliable D call. From germline, CDR1 is MNHEY and CDR2 SVGAGI. V shed 2 bases and J shed 6 bases, with 17 bases lying between them. The CDR3 is 16 amino acids. In DNA, the CDR3 is TGTGCCAGCAGTTACACCCCTTCGTTCAGCGCCAATGAGCAGTTCTTC. It specifies CASSYTPSFSANEQFF.

This clonotype was picked up many times. This sequence joins TRBV7-2 and TRBJ2-7; possibly TRBD1 for D (6 bases). The CDR3 spans 16 residues. V was cut by 7 bases and J by 6 bases, with 25 bases left in between. From germline, CDR1 is SGHTA and CDR2 FQGNSA. The CDR3, as DNA: TGTGCCAGCACCCCCGTGGGGGCAGGGTCTTTCCGCGAGCAGTACTTC. It is translated as CASTPVGAGSFREQYF. Complete variable domain (other parts from reference TRBV7-2 and TRBJ2-7): GAGVSQSPSNKVTEKGKDVELRCDPISGHTALYWYRQSLGQGLEFLIYFQGNSAPDKSGLPSDRFSAERTGGSVSTLTIQRTQQEDSAVYLCASTPVGAGSFREQYFGPGTRLTVT.

The rearrangement joins TRBV29-1 to TRBJ1-1; D remains unclear. CDR3 size: 13 residues. Looked up from germline, CDR1 is SQVTM and CDR2 is ANQGSEA. V was trimmed by 6 bases and J by 1 base, leaving 12 bases between them. The CDR3 region is CSVSFGENTEAFF. The CDR3 nucleotides are TGCAGCGTATCTTTCGGGGAGAACACTGAAGCTTTCTTT.

This clonotype showed up just a few times. The J gene is TRBJ1-5, the V gene TRBV19, with D tentatively TRBD1 (6 bases). V shed 5 bases and J shed 12 bases, with 14 bases lying between them. CDR3 size: 12 residues. The V gene's germline CDR1 is LNHDA and CDR2 SQIVND (reference sequence). The CDR3 DNA reads TGTGCCAGTAGTGCCGAGGACAGTAACCAGCATTTT. It is translated as CASSAEDSNQHF.

The sample holds many counts of this clonotype. An end of the junction differs from the germline gene, which may be a read error. The chain uses TRBV7-7 and TRBJ2-2, with D hard to call. Germline CDR1 is SSHAT and CDR2 is FNYEAQ (reference sequence). The CDR3 is made up of 12 amino acids. CDR3 bases: TGTGCTAGCAGCTCGGACGGTTGGGAGCTGTTTTTT. This codes for CASSSDGWELFF.

The chain couples TRBV3-1 to TRBJ2-1; maybe TRBD1 (5 bases). The V end was cut by 0 bases, the J end by 4 bases, with 7 bases between. This CDR3 is 14 amino acids long. Germline CDR1 is LGHDT and CDR2 is YNNKEL (reference sequence). The CDR3 protein is CASSQEQDYNEQFF. CDR3 sequence (DNA): TGTGCCAGCAGCCAAGAACAGGATTACAATGAGCAGTTCTTC.

With respect to this clonotype: This may stem from a read error, because a much larger clone lies one nucleotide away. The chain combines TRBV7-6 with TRBJ1-2; D uncertain. This CDR3 is 16 amino acids long. Germline V CDR1 and CDR2: SGHVS, FNYEAQ. The CDR3 DNA reads as TGTGTCAGCAGCTTATCAGGCCTTCAGGCGAACTATGGCTACACCTTC. This gives the protein CVSSLSGLQANYGYTF.

V is TRBV6-1 and J is TRBJ2-5; 7 nucleotides match TRBD1. Germline V gene data show CDR1 as MNHNS and CDR2 as SASEGT. The CDR3 contains 13 residues. Unmatched junction bases numbered 7, after V lost 5 bases and J lost 7 bases. The CDR3 region has the DNA TGTGCCAGCAGTTTGGGACCAGGGGGGACCCAGTACTTC. It is translated as CASSLGPGGTQYF.

V usage is TRBV11-2 and J usage is TRBJ2-6; D not resolved. The CDR3 runs to 17 residues. CDR1 is SGHAT, CDR2 FQNNGV, per germline. The V gene lost 1 base and the J gene lost 0 bases, with 10 bases spanning the gap. The CDR3 protein is CASSLVEAGSGANVLTF. DNA for the CDR3: TGTGCCAGCAGCTTAGTAGAGGCCGGCTCTGGGGCCAACGTCCTGACTTTC.

Remarks on this clonotype: This may arise from a read error, as a much more abundant clone is one base away. This chain links TRBV7-9 with TRBJ1-5; D might be TRBD1 (6 bases). The CDR3 contains 15 residues. Germline loops: CDR1 SEHNR, CDR2 FQNEAQ (reference sequence). In DNA, the CDR3 is TGTGCCAACAGCTCCGGGACACCAAGCAATCAGCCCCAGCATTTT. It specifies CANSSGTPSNQPQHF.

Remarks on this clonotype: This may arise from a read error, as a much more abundant clone is one base away. The chain uses TRBV5-1 and TRBJ2-1, with 9 bases lining up with TRBD2. The CDR3 length is 16 residues. CDR1 is SGHRS and CDR2 is YFSETQ in the germline V gene. The CDR3 loop is CASSTLASGAYNEQLF. In DNA form, the CDR3 reads TGCGCCAGCAGCACCCTCGCTAGCGGGGCTTACAATGAGCAGCTCTTC.

This clonotype was seen only a few times. This sequence joins TRBV7-9 and TRBJ1-2; tentative D call: TRBD1 (6 bases). CDR3 length: 19 amino acids. Germline V gene sequence: CDR1 SEHNR, CDR2 FQNEAQ (reference sequence). V was shortened by 5 bases and J by 2 bases, with 27 bases between the two germline ends. The CDR3 loop reads CASSEPNYGTPRTNYGYTF. CDR3 DNA sequence: TGTGCCAGCAGCGAACCAAATTACGGGACACCTCGGACCAACTATGGCTACACCTTC.

CDR3 nucleotides: TGTGCCAGCAGCCAATGGGGGGGCTCCTACAATGAGCAGTTCTTC. Protein product: CASSQWGGSYNEQFF. The V call is TRBV14, the J call TRBJ2-1; 7 bases match TRBD2. The junction had 1 base not matched to a gene; V was cut back by 2 bases and J by 0 bases. The length of the CDR3 is 15 residues. CDR1 SGHDN and CDR2 FVKESK come from the germline V gene.

At least ten counts were recorded for this clonotype. The CDR3 DNA reads as TGTGCCAGCAGGACGACCTACTTTTATCAGCCCCAGCATTTT. Translating gives CASRTTYFYQPQHF. The V call is TRBV28, the J call TRBJ1-5; D is ambiguous. The germline gives CDR1 MDHEN, CDR2 SYDVKM. CDR3 length: 14 amino acids. The ends were cut back, 6 bases at V and 5 bases at J, with 14 bases in the middle. The entire variable domain, with the rest obtained from reference TRBV28 and TRBJ1-5, is as follows: DVKVTQSSRYLVKRTGEKVFLECVQDMDHENMFWYRQDPGLGLRLIYFSYDVKMKEKGDIPEGYSVSREKKERFSLILESASTNQTSMYLCASRTTYFYQPQHFGDGTRLSIL.

This clonotype was found a few times. The chain's CDR3 is CASSLDQGNEKLFF. The CDR3 DNA reads as TGTGCCAGCAGCCTGGACCAGGGCAATGAAAAACTGTTTTTT. The genes are TRBV9 and TRBJ1-4, with D maybe TRBD1 (5 bases). The germline V gene has CDR1 SGDLS and CDR2 YYNGEE. Trimming pared 4 bases from V and 5 bases from J, leaving 12 bases between. This CDR3 comprises 14 residues. The whole variable domain, remainder taken from reference TRBV9 and TRBJ1-4, is DSGVTQTPKHLITATGQRVTLRCSPRSGDLSVYWYQQSLDQGLQFLIQYYNGEERAKGNILERFSAQQFPDLHSELNLSSLELGDSALYFCASSLDQGNEKLFFGSGTQLSVL.

This clonotype was seen only a few times. The chain is built from TRBV20-1 and TRBJ2-1, with TRBD2 matching 12 bases. CDR1 DFQATT and CDR2 SNEGSKA come from the germline V gene (reference sequence). This CDR3 comprises 18 residues. J lost 0 bases, V lost 3 bases, and 9 bases had no gene match. CDR3 residues: CSASLGLAGGSSYNEQFF. DNA of the CDR3: TGCAGTGCTAGCCTCGGGCTAGCGGGGGGGAGCTCCTACAATGAGCAGTTCTTC.

The chain has TRBV14 and TRBJ1-1, with a weak D call TRBD1 (5 bases). The CDR3 totals 17 residues. Trimming removed 0 bases at V and 1 base at J, with 15 bases between. In germline, CDR1 is SGHDN, CDR2 FVKESK. The CDR3: CASSQDLSRGPNTEAFF. The CDR3 DNA is TGTGCCAGCAGCCAAGATCTTTCAAGGGGACCGAACACTGAAGCTTTCTTT.